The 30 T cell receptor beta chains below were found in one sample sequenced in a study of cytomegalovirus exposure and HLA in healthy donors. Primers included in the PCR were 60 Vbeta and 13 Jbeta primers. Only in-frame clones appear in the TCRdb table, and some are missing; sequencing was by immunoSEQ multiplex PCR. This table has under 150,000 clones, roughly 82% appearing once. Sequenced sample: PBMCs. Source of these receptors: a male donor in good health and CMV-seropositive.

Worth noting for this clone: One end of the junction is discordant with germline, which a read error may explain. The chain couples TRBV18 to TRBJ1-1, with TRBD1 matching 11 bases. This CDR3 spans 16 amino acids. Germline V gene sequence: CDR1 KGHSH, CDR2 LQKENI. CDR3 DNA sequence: TGTGCCAGCTCCCCACGGACAGGGGGCTTGGGCACTGAAGCTTTCTTT. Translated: CASSPRTGGLGTEAFF.

This CDR3 reads CASQDTGAFF. The DNA of the CDR3 is TGTGCCAGCCAGGACACGGGCGCTTTCTTT. V is TRBV25-1 and J is TRBJ1-1; tentatively, D is TRBD1 (5 bases). Trimming took 8 bases from V and 11 from J, leaving 12 bases between them. CDR1 is MGHDK and CDR2 is SYGVNS in the germline V gene. CDR3 length equals 10 residues.

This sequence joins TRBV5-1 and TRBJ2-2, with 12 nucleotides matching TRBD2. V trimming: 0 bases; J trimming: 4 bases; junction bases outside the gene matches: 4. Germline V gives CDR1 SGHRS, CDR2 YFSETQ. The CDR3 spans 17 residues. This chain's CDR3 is CASSLAGGLAGTGELFF. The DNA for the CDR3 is TGCGCCAGCAGCTTGGCAGGGGGACTAGCGGGCACCGGGGAGCTGTTTTTT.

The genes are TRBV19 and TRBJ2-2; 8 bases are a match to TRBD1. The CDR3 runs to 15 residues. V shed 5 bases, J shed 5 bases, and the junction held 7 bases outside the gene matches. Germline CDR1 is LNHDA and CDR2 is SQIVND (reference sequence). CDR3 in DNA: TGTGCCAGTAGTTTCCTCAGGGGGCGTACCGGGGAGCTGTTTTTT. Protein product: CASSFLRGRTGELFF.

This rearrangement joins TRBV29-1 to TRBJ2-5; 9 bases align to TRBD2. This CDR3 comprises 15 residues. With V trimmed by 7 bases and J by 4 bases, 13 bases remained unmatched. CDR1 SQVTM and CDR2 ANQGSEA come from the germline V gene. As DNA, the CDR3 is TGCAGCGCCAGAAGGGTAGCGGGAGCAGGAGAGACCCAGTACTTC. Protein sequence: CSARRVAGAGETQYF.

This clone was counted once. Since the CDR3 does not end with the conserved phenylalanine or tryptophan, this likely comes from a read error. CDR3 coding DNA: TGTGCCAGCGGGGAATGGGACAGTGGAGGGCCCCAGCATTCT. Translation: CASGEWDSGGPQHS. V is TRBV6-5 and J is TRBJ1-5, with 7 bases that match TRBD1. The CDR3 runs 14 residues. CDR1 and CDR2 (germline): MNHEY, SVGAGI. Trimming took 8 bases from V and 9 from J; bases not matched to a gene: 13.

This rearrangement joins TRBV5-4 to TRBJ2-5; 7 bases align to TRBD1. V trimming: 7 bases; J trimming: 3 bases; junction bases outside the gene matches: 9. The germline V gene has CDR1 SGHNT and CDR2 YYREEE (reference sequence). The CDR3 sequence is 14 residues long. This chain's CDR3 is CASGIGTDEETQYF. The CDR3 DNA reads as TGTGCCAGCGGAATAGGGACAGATGAAGAGACCCAGTACTTC.

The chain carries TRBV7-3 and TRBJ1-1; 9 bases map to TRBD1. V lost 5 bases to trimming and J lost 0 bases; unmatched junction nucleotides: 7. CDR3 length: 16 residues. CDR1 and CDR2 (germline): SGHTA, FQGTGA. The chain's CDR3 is CASSPEDRGMNTEAFF. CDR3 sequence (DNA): TGTGCCAGCAGCCCGGAGGACAGGGGCATGAACACTGAAGCTTTCTTT.

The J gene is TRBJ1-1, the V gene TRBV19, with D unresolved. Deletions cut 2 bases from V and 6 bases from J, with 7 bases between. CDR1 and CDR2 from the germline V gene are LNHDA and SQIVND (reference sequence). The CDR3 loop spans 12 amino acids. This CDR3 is CASSIMGSEAFF. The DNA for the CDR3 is TGTGCCAGTAGTATAATGGGCTCTGAAGCTTTCTTT.

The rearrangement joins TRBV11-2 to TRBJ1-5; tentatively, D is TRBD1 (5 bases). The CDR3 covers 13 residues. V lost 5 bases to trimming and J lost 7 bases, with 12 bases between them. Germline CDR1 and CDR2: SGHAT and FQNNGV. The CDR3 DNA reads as TGTGCCAGCAGCCCAGGGCTAGAACAGCCCCAGCATTTT. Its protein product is CASSPGLEQPQHF.

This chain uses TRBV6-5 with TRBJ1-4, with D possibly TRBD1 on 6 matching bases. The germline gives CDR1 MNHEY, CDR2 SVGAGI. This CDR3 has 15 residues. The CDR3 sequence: CASRGPYSTNEKLFF. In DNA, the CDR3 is TGTGCATCCAGGGGACCCTATTCAACTAATGAAAAACTGTTTTTT.

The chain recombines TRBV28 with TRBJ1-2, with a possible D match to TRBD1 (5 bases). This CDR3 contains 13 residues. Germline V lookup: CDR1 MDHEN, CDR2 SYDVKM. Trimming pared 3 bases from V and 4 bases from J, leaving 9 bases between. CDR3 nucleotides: TGTGCCAGCAGTTTGGGGGAGGGCTATGGCTACACCTTC. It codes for CASSLGEGYGYTF.

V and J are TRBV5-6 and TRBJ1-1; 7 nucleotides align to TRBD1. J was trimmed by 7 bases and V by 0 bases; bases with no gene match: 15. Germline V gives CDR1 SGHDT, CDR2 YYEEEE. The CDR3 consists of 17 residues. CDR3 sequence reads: CASSLGPGTATFSEAFF. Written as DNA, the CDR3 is TGTGCCAGCAGCTTGGGACCCGGGACAGCCACCTTCAGTGAAGCTTTCTTT. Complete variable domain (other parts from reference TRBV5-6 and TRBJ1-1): DAGVTQSPTHLIKTRGQQVTLRCSPKSGHDTVSWYQQALGQGPQFIFQYYEEEERQRGNFPDRFSGHQFPNYSSELNVNALLLGDSALYLCASSLGPGTATFSEAFFGQGTRLTVV.

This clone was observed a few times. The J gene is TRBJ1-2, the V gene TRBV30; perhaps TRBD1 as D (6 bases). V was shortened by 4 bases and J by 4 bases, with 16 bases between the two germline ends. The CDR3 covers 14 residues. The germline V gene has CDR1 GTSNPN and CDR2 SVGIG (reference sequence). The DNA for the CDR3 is TGTGCCTGGAAACAAGCGGGGGGCGCCTATGGCTACACCTTC. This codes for CAWKQAGGAYGYTF.

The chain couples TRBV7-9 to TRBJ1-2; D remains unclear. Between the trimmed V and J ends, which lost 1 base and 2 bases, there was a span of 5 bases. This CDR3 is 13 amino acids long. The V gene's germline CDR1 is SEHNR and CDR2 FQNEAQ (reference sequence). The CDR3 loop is CASSLEQNYGYTF. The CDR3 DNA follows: TGTGCCAGCAGCTTAGAACAGAACTATGGCTACACCTTC.

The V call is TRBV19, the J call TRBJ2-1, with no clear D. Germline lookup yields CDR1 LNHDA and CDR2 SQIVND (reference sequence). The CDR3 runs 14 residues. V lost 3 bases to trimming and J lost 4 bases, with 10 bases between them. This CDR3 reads CASSILPAYNEQFF. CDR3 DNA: TGTGCCAGTAGTATCCTGCCCGCGTACAATGAGCAGTTCTTC.

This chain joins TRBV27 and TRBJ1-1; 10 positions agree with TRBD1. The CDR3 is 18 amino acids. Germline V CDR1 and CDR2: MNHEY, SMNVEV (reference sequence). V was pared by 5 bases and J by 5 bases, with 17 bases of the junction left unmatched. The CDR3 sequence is CASSPGRGQGSLRTEAFF. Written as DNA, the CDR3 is TGTGCCAGCAGTCCTGGGAGGGGACAGGGGAGTTTGAGGACTGAAGCTTTCTTT.

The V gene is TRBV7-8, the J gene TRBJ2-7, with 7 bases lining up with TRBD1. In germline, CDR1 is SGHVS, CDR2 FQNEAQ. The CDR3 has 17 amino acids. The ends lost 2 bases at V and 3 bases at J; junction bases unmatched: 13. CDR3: CASSLLTGSLVSYEQYF. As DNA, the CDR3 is TGTGCCAGCAGCTTACTGACAGGGTCCCTCGTGAGCTACGAGCAGTACTTC.

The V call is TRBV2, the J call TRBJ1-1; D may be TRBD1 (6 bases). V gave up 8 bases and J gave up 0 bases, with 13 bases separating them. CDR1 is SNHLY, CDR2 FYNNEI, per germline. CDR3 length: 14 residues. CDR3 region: CASRLGTLNTEAFF. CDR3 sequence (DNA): TGTGCCAGCCGACTGGGGACATTGAACACTGAAGCTTTCTTT. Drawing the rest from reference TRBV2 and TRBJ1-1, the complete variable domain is EPEVTQTPSHQVTQMGQEVILRCVPISNHLYFYWYRQILGQKVEFLVSFYNNEISEKSEIFDDQFSVERPDGSNFTLKIRSTKLEDSAMYFCASRLGTLNTEAFFGQGTRLTVV.

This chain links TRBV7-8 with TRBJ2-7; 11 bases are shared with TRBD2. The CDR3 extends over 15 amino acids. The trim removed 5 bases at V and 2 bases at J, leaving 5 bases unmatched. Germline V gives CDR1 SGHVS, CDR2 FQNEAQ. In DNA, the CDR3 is TGTGCCAGCAGCGAACTAGCGGGAGCCCCCTACGAGCAGTACTTC. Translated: CASSELAGAPYEQYF.

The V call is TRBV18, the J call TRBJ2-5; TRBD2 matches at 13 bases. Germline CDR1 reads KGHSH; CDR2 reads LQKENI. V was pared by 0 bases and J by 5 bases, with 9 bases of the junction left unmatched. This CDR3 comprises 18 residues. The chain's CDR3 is CASSPPWTSGRLGETQYF. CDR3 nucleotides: TGTGCCAGCTCACCACCATGGACTAGCGGGAGACTAGGGGAGACCCAGTACTTC.

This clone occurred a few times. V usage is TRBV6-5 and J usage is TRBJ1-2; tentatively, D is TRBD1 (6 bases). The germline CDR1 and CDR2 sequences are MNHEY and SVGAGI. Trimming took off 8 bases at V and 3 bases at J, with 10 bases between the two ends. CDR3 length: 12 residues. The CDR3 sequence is CASVQGYYGYTF. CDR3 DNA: TGTGCCAGCGTACAGGGATACTATGGCTACACCTTC.

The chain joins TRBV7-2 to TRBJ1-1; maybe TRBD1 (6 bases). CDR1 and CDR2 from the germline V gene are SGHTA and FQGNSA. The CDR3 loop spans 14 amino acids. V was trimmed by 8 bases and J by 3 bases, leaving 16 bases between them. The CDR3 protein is CASLWDTRYTEAFF. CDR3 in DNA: TGTGCCAGCCTCTGGGACACCAGATACACTGAAGCTTTCTTT.

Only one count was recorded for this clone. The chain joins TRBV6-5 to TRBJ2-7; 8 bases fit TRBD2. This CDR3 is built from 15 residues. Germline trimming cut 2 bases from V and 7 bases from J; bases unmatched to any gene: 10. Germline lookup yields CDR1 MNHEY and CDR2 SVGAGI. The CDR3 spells CASSYVQRERGEQYF. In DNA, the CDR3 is TGTGCCAGCAGTTACGTACAGCGGGAGAGGGGAGAGCAGTACTTC.

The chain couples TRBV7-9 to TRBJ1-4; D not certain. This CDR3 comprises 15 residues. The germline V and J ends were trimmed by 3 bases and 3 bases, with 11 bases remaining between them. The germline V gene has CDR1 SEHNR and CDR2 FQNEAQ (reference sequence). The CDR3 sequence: CASSFEGRANEKLFF. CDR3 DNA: TGTGCCAGCAGCTTTGAGGGCAGAGCTAATGAAAAACTGTTTTTT.

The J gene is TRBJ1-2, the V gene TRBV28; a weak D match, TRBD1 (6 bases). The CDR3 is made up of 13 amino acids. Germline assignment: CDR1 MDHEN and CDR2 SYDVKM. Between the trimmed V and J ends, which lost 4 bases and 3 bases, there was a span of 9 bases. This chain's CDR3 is CASSWGQDYGYTF. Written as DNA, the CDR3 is TGTGCCAGCAGTTGGGGGCAGGACTATGGCTACACCTTC.

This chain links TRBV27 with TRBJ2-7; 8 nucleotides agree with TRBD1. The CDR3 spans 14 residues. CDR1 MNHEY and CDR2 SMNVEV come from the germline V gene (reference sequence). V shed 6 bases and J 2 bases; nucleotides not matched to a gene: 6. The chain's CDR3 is CASRLTGGAYEQYF. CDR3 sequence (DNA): TGTGCCAGCAGACTAACAGGGGGAGCCTACGAGCAGTACTTC.

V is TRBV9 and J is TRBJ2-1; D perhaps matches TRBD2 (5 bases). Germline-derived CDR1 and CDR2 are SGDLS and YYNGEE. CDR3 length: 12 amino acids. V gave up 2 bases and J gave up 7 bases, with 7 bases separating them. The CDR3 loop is CASSVGENEQFF. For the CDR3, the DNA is TGTGCCAGCAGCGTCGGGGAAAATGAGCAGTTCTTC.

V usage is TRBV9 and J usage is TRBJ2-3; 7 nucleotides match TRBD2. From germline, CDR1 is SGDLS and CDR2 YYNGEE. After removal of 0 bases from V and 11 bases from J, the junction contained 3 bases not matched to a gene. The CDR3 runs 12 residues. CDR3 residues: CASSVGGGKQYF. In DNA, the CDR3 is TGTGCCAGCAGCGTAGGCGGGGGTAAGCAGTATTTT.

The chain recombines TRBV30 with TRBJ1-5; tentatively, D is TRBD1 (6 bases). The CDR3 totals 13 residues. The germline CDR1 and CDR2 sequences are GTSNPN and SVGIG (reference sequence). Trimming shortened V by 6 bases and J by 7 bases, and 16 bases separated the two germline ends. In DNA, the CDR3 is TGTGCCTGCGACTCCGGGGGGCTGCAGCCCCAGCATTTT. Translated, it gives CACDSGGLQPQHF.